A single sample gave rise to the 4 T cell receptor beta chains below, sequenced in a study of cytomegalovirus exposure and HLA in healthy donors. Primers for the PCR totalled 60 Vbeta and 13 Jbeta. TCRdb's copy holds only in-frame clones and misses some; the assay was immunoSEQ multiplex PCR. Among about 180,000 clones listed, about three quarters were seen once. Sequenced sample: PBMCs. These receptors were taken from a woman aged 55-75 years in good health and CMV-seropositive.

This clone was seen a single time. CDR3 sequence (DNA): TGCGCCAGCAGCTTGTGGCAGGGACTTAATGAAAAACTGTTTTTT. It specifies CASSLWQGLNEKLFF. The chain employs TRBV5-1 and TRBJ1-4; perhaps TRBD1 as D (5 bases). Trimming stripped 1 base from V and 4 bases from J, with 11 bases between. This CDR3 spans 15 amino acids. The V gene's germline CDR1 is SGHRS and CDR2 YFSETQ.

The gene calls are TRBV27 and TRBJ2-3, with 12 bases aligning to TRBD1. Unmatched junction bases numbered 2, after V lost 2 bases and J lost 5 bases. The CDR3 extends over 15 amino acids. Germline V gene sequence: CDR1 MNHEY, CDR2 SMNVEV (reference sequence). CDR3 amino acids: CASSLGDRGRDTQYF. In DNA, the CDR3 is TGTGCCAGCAGTTTAGGGGACAGGGGGCGAGATACGCAGTATTTT.

The V gene is TRBV2, the J gene TRBJ2-2, with D tentatively TRBD2 (5 bases). Germline-derived CDR1 and CDR2 are SNHLY and FYNNEI. The CDR3 is 13 residues long. Trimming cost V 5 bases and J 5 bases, with 9 bases left between them. In DNA form, the CDR3 reads TGTGCCAGCAGTTCGCGAGGGACCGGGGAGCTGTTTTTT. Amino acid sequence: CASSSRGTGELFF.

The gene calls are TRBV11-2 and TRBJ1-5, with 7 bases that match TRBD1. The CDR3 totals 14 residues. Germline V gene data show CDR1 as SGHAT and CDR2 as FQNNGV. The trim removed 3 bases at V and 7 bases at J, leaving 6 bases unmatched. The CDR3 DNA is TGTGCCAGCAGCTTTCAGGGGGGTGGGCAGCCCCAGCATTTT. Protein product: CASSFQGGGQPQHF.